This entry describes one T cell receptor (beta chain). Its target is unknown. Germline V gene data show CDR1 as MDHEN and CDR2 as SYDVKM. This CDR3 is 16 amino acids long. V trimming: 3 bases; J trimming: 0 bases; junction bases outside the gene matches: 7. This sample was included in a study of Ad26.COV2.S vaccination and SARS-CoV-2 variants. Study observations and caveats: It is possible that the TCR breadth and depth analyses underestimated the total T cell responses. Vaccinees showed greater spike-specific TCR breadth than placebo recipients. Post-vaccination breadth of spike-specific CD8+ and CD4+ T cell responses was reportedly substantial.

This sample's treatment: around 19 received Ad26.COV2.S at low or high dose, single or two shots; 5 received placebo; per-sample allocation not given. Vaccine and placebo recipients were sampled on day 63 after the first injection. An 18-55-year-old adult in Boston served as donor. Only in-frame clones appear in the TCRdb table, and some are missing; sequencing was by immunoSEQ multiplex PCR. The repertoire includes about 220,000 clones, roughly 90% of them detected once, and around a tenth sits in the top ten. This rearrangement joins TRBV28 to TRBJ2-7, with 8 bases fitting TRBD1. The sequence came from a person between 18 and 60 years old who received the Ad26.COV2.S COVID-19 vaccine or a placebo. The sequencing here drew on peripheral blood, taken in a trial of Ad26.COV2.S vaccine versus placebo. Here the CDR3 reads CASSFLGQGSSYEQYF. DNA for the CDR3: TGTGCCAGCAGTTTTCTTGGACAGGGTAGCTCCTACGAGCAGTACTTC.